The next 26 T cell receptor beta chains were all read from a single sample in a study of Tregs in tolerant kidney transplant recipients. The table came from immunoSEQ multiplex PCR; TCRdb's copy has only in-frame clones and leaves some out. The sample has 60,000 or so clones; over 75% are singletons. The sequencing here drew on Tregs from blood, taken before the transplant. These receptors were obtained from a human donor who received a combined kidney and bone marrow transplant.

This clone was seen repeatedly, ten times or more. Additional DNA sequences in this sample encode the identical CDR3. The chain uses TRBV7-6 and TRBJ2-2, with D perhaps matching TRBD2 (7 bases). This CDR3 has 15 amino acids. The V and J ends lost 4 bases and 1 base respectively, with 10 bases between them. CDR1 is SGHVS, CDR2 FNYEAQ, per germline. CDR3 nucleotide sequence: TGTGCCAGCAGCTCAAGGGGGGGGAACACCGGGGAGCTGTTTTTT. This encodes CASSSRGGNTGELFF. The full variable domain, rest sourced from reference TRBV7-6 and TRBJ2-2, is GAGVSQSPRYKVTKRGQDVALRCDPISGHVSLYWYRQALGQGPEFLTYFNYEAQQDKSGLPNDRFSAERPEGSISTLTIQRTEQRDSAMYRCASSSRGGNTGELFFGEGSRLTVL.

This clone occurred once. The chain combines TRBV5-1 with TRBJ2-3; 9 bases are shared with TRBD2. CDR1 and CDR2 from the germline V gene are SGHRS and YFSETQ. With 5 bases clipped from V and 5 bases from J, the junction kept 9 bases outside the gene matches. The CDR3 contains 15 residues. The CDR3 is CASSTDGSGRDTQYF. The CDR3 DNA sequence: TGCGCCAGCAGTACGGACGGTAGCGGGAGAGATACGCAGTATTTT.

J is TRBJ2-1 and V is TRBV6-5; 9 bases align to TRBD1. CDR3 length: 14 amino acids. V was pared by 6 bases and J by 5 bases, with 5 bases of the junction left unmatched. Germline CDR1 and CDR2: MNHEY and SVGAGI. For the CDR3, the DNA is TGTGCCAGCAGAAGGACAGGGGAAAACAATGAGCAGTTCTTC. This codes for CASRRTGENNEQFF.

This clone turned up a few times. The chain uses TRBV5-1 and TRBJ1-2; tentative D call: TRBD1 (5 bases). This CDR3 is 13 amino acids long. Germline loops: CDR1 SGHRS, CDR2 YFSETQ. Trimming took off 1 base at V and 6 bases at J, with 10 bases between the two ends. CDR3 loop: CASSLRGVDGYTF. For the CDR3, the DNA is TGCGCCAGCAGCTTGCGGGGGGTCGATGGCTACACCTTC.

The rearrangement uses TRBV19 and TRBJ1-1; D not certain. Germline loops: CDR1 LNHDA, CDR2 SQIVND (reference sequence). This CDR3 has 16 residues. Trimming stripped 2 bases from V and 2 bases from J, with 15 bases between. The CDR3 loop is CASSIIWRKGNTEAFF. The CDR3, as DNA: TGTGCCAGTAGTATAATTTGGCGTAAGGGCAACACTGAAGCTTTCTTT.

This clone was observed once. V and J are TRBV6-6 and TRBJ1-4; D might be TRBD1 (6 bases). This CDR3 has 15 residues. V lost 8 bases, J lost 10 bases, and 23 bases lay in between. Germline V lookup: CDR1 MNHNY, CDR2 SVGAGI (reference sequence). CDR3 amino acids: CASGEGGREKGKLFF. The CDR3 bases are TGTGCCAGCGGGGAAGGGGGAAGGGAGAAGGGAAAACTGTTTTTT.

This clone showed up just a few times. The chain has TRBV5-1 and TRBJ1-1; 9 bases match TRBD1. After removal of 0 bases from V and 10 bases from J, the junction contained 1 base not matched to a gene. Germline values: CDR1 SGHRS, CDR2 YFSETQ. The CDR3 covers 12 residues. CDR3 DNA sequence: TGCGCCAGCAGCTTGGGGGGACAGGGAGCTTTCTTT. Translation gives CASSLGGQGAFF.

This rearrangement joins TRBV18 to TRBJ2-2; no firm D call. Germline CDR1 KGHSH, CDR2 LQKENI. This CDR3 comprises 12 residues. V lost 2 bases, J lost 2 bases, and 0 bases lay in between. The CDR3 region has the DNA TGTGCCAGCTCACCAAACACCGGGGAGCTGTTTTTT. Translating it yields CASSPNTGELFF.

The gene calls are TRBV10-1 and TRBJ2-1; TRBD2 matches 12 bases. Losses at the gene ends were 6 bases for V and 7 bases for J; bases not matched to a gene: 7. Germline V gene lookup returns CDR1 WNHNN and CDR2 SYGVQD (reference sequence). The CDR3 sequence is 15 residues long. In DNA, the CDR3 is TGCGCCAGCAGCATGACTAGCGGGAGCGGAAATGAGCAGTTCTTC. Translated: CASSMTSGSGNEQFF.

The gene calls are TRBV5-1 and TRBJ2-3, with D unresolved. Per germline, CDR1 SGHRS and CDR2 YFSETQ. The CDR3 sequence is 14 residues long. The V gene lost 3 bases and the J gene lost 2 bases, with 10 bases spanning the gap. The CDR3: CASSSGPSTDTQYF. The CDR3 DNA is TGCGCCAGCAGCTCAGGCCCTTCCACAGATACGCAGTATTTT.

This clone was found once. The V call is TRBV5-1, the J call TRBJ2-2; D gene unclear. With 0 bases removed from V and 3 bases from J, the gap between germline ends came to 15 bases. The CDR3 totals 17 residues. Germline values: CDR1 SGHRS, CDR2 YFSETQ. CDR3 sequence (DNA): TGCGCCAGCAGCTTGGCCGCCCCTTCGGCGGACACCGGGGAGCTGTTTTTT. This translates into CASSLAAPSADTGELFF.

The sample holds a few counts of this clone. The CDR3 sequence: CASSLATVRRGSSYEQYF. The CDR3 region has the DNA TGTGCCAGCAGCTTGGCAACGGTGCGGCGGGGGAGCTCCTACGAGCAGTACTTC. The chain joins TRBV5-6 to TRBJ2-7; TRBD2 matches 7 bases. The germline V gene has CDR1 SGHDT and CDR2 YYEEEE. CDR3 length: 18 amino acids. Trimming cost V 0 bases and J 0 bases; bases outside gene matches: 12. Full variable domain (missing parts from reference TRBV5-6 and TRBJ2-7): DAGVTQSPTHLIKTRGQQVTLRCSPKSGHDTVSWYQQALGQGPQFIFQYYEEEERQRGNFPDRFSGHQFPNYSSELNVNALLLGDSALYLCASSLATVRRGSSYEQYFGPGTRLTVT.

The V call is TRBV7-9, the J call TRBJ2-1, with no clear D. The V gene lost 3 bases and the J gene lost 5 bases, with 8 bases spanning the gap. The germline gives CDR1 SEHNR, CDR2 FQNEAQ (reference sequence). This CDR3 comprises 13 residues. The CDR3 protein is CASSFGPNNEQFF. CDR3 DNA sequence: TGTGCCAGCAGCTTTGGTCCCAACAATGAGCAGTTCTTC.

This sequence joins TRBV5-5 and TRBJ2-5, with 7 bases matching TRBD1. The germline V gene has CDR1 SGHKS and CDR2 YYEKEE (reference sequence). V dropped 4 bases and J dropped 4; count of bases not matched to a gene: 4. This CDR3 has 13 amino acids. This chain's CDR3 is CASSQTGLETQYF. DNA of the CDR3: TGTGCCAGCAGCCAGACAGGGTTAGAGACCCAGTACTTC.

The J gene is TRBJ1-4, the V gene TRBV7-9; a possible D gene is TRBD1 (6 bases). Germline V gene data show CDR1 as SEHNR and CDR2 as FQNEAQ (reference sequence). V lost 5 bases and J lost 9, with 22 bases in between. This CDR3 has 16 amino acids. CDR3 nucleotide sequence: TGTGCCAGCAGCCTGGGGATCGGGGGCGATCGGCAAAAACTGTTTTTT. Amino acid sequence: CASSLGIGGDRQKLFF.

The genes are TRBV4-2 and TRBJ2-7, with D possibly TRBD1 on 6 matching bases. V lost 3 bases and J lost 5, with 20 bases in between. The CDR3 is 16 amino acids. Germline V gives CDR1 LGHNA, CDR2 YNFKEQ. CDR3 amino acids: CASSHRGGRGQNEQYF. For the CDR3, the DNA is TGTGCCAGCAGCCACCGGGGTGGCAGGGGTCAGAACGAGCAGTACTTC.

The chain couples TRBV10-3 to TRBJ2-1, with 9 bases aligning to TRBD1. Germline CDR1 is ENHRY and CDR2 is SYGVKD. The CDR3 sequence is 13 residues long. V lost 7 bases to trimming and J lost 3 bases; unmatched junction nucleotides: 1. The CDR3 sequence: CAIKGQGYNEQFF. The CDR3 DNA follows: TGTGCCATCAAGGGACAGGGCTACAATGAGCAGTTCTTC.

The sample holds one count of this clone. V gene TRBV30 combines with J gene TRBJ2-2; 8 bases line up with TRBD1. V was pared by 0 bases and J by 5 bases, with 11 bases of the junction left unmatched. The CDR3 contains 17 residues. The V gene's germline CDR1 is GTSNPN and CDR2 SVGIG (reference sequence). CDR3 nucleotides: TGTGCCTGGAGTGTGCTCACAGGGGGATTAGAGACCGGGGAGCTGTTTTTT. It codes for CAWSVLTGGLETGELFF. Full variable domain (outside the CDR3, taken from reference TRBV30 and TRBJ2-2): SQTIHQWPATLVQPVGSPLSLECTVEGTSNPNLYWYRQAAGRGLQLLFYSVGIGQISSEVPQNLSASRPQDRQFILSSKKLLLSDSGFYLCAWSVLTGGLETGELFFGEGSRLTVL.

The J gene is TRBJ2-7, the V gene TRBV6-5; no definite D call. CDR1 and CDR2 from the germline V gene are MNHEY and SVGAGI. The CDR3 loop spans 12 amino acids. The ends were cut back, 2 bases at V and 2 bases at J, with 4 bases in the middle. The CDR3 DNA reads as TGTGCCAGCAGTTACCGTACCTACGAGCAGTACTTC. This encodes CASSYRTYEQYF.

The chain's CDR3 is CASRRLRGRTDTQYF. DNA of the CDR3: TGTGCCAGCCGACGGCTTAGGGGGCGCACAGATACGCAGTATTTT. The chain uses TRBV6-1 and TRBJ2-3; 7 positions match TRBD1. This CDR3 is 15 amino acids long. Unmatched junction bases numbered 9, after V lost 8 bases and J lost 1 base. CDR1 and CDR2 (germline): MNHNS, SASEGT.

The V and J genes are TRBV6-6 and TRBJ2-7; D gene uncertain. Trimming stripped 10 bases from V and 0 bases from J, with 16 bases between. The germline V gene has CDR1 MNHNY and CDR2 SVGAGI (reference sequence). The CDR3 extends over 14 amino acids. The CDR3 region has the DNA TGTGCCACCTCAAGAAGGCAGGCCTCCTACGAGCAGTACTTC. This gives the protein CATSRRQASYEQYF.

This chain links TRBV9 with TRBJ2-1, with D possibly matching TRBD1 (5 bases). V gave up 2 bases and J gave up 6 bases, with 6 bases separating them. The germline V gene has CDR1 SGDLS and CDR2 YYNGEE. The CDR3 has 12 amino acids. The DNA of the CDR3 is TGTGCCAGCAGCGTGGGGCTCAATGAGCAGTTCTTC. Protein product: CASSVGLNEQFF.

The chain recombines TRBV4-1 with TRBJ2-3; D not certain. The length of the CDR3 is 13 residues. Deletions cut 3 bases from V and 4 bases from J, with 8 bases between. The germline V gene has CDR1 MGHRA and CDR2 YSYEKL. The CDR3 bases are TGCGCCAGCAGCCATCTCCTTCCAGATACGCAGTATTTT. Protein sequence: CASSHLLPDTQYF.

The chain recombines TRBV5-4 with TRBJ1-2; no reliable D call. CDR1 and CDR2 (germline): SGHNT, YYREEE (reference sequence). V was trimmed by 5 bases and J by 5 bases, leaving 13 bases between them. This CDR3 region has 13 residues. CDR3 sequence (DNA): TGTGCCAGCAGTTCTCCGACCGTTTATGGCTACACCTTC. This gives the protein CASSSPTVYGYTF.

The chain has TRBV5-6 and TRBJ2-5; 7 bases line up with TRBD1. The CDR3 is 14 amino acids. V shed 7 bases and J 4 bases; nucleotides not matched to a gene: 10. Germline loops: CDR1 SGHDT, CDR2 YYEEEE. The CDR3 DNA reads as TGTGCCAGCTACTATCAGACAGGGTTAGAGACCCAGTACTTC. Protein sequence: CASYYQTGLETQYF.

This chain links TRBV5-1 with TRBJ2-1, with D perhaps being TRBD1 or TRBD2 (5 bases each). Trimming took off 5 bases at V and 2 bases at J, with 14 bases between the two ends. From germline, CDR1 is SGHRS and CDR2 YFSETQ. The length of the CDR3 is 15 residues. The CDR3 here is CASRQGVAPYNEQFF. CDR3 nucleotides: TGCGCCAGCAGGCAGGGAGTTGCTCCCTACAATGAGCAGTTCTTC.